These 32 T cell receptor beta chains share one sample of origin, sequenced in a study of T cells in Graves' hyperthyroidism and ophthalmopathy. There were TCR beta CDR3 regions amplified from RNA transcripts. TCR CDR3 underwent first-round RT-PCR with the HTBI primer set. TCRdb used MiXCR to reprocess the multiplex PCR reads, holding one entry per CDR3 protein. The table includes about 270,000 distinct CDR3 sequences, 20% to 25% detected once. Sequencing was performed on blood. The receptors originated from a man aged 30-40 years with Graves' ophthalmopathy.

The chain carries TRBV9 and TRBJ2-5; a possible D gene is TRBD2 (7 bases). From germline, CDR1 is SGDLS and CDR2 YYNGEE. This CDR3 is built from 17 residues. Between the trimmed V and J ends, which lost 4 bases and 2 bases, there was a span of 21 bases. This CDR3 is CASSRGWGGRGQETQYF. The CDR3 coding sequence is TGTGCCAGCAGCCGGGGGTGGGGGGGAAGGGGGCAAGAGACCCAGTACTTC.

This clonotype has a handful of counts. This chain connects TRBV7-2 to TRBJ2-5; D might be TRBD1 (5 bases). V was shortened by 5 bases and J by 4 bases, with 14 bases between the two germline ends. The germline V gene encodes CDR1 SGHTA and CDR2 FQGNSA. The CDR3 totals 14 residues. The CDR3 loop reads CASSASRGGETQYF. DNA for the CDR3: TGTGCCAGCAGCGCCTCAAGGGGCGGAGAGACCCAGTACTTC.

This clonotype has at least ten counts. This chain joins TRBV27 and TRBJ1-2; 8 bases line up with TRBD1. Germline-derived CDR1 and CDR2 are MNHEY and SMNVEV (reference sequence). CDR3 size: 15 residues. The J segment lost 5 bases and the V segment lost 5 bases, leaving 10 bases of the junction unmatched. CDR3 residues: CASSPSRGRGYGYTF. DNA of the CDR3: TGTGCCAGCAGTCCGTCCAGGGGGCGAGGTTATGGCTACACCTTC.

This clonotype was counted a few times. The chain carries TRBV27 and TRBJ2-7, with 11 bases matching TRBD2. J lost 3 bases, V lost 1 base, and 8 bases had no gene match. The germline V gene has CDR1 MNHEY and CDR2 SMNVEV (reference sequence). CDR3 length equals 17 residues. As DNA, the CDR3 is TGTGCCAGCAGTTTATACGCACTAGCGGGAGACGGCTACGAGCAGTACTTC. Its protein is CASSLYALAGDGYEQYF.

This clonotype was recorded a few times. CDR3 loop: CASSLVSQETQYF. In DNA, the CDR3 is TGTGCCAGCAGCTTAGTTTCCCAAGAGACCCAGTACTTC. This sequence joins TRBV11-3 and TRBJ2-5; no definite D call. CDR1 is SGHNT and CDR2 is YENEEA in the germline V gene. CDR3 length equals 13 residues. Trimming took 1 base from V and 1 from J, leaving 4 bases between them.

The V gene is TRBV10-3, the J gene TRBJ1-1, with D perhaps TRBD1 (5 bases). This CDR3 contains 13 residues. Germline V lookup: CDR1 ENHRY, CDR2 SYGVKD. Trimming took 4 bases from V and 6 from J, leaving 12 bases between them. In nucleotides, the CDR3 is TGTGCCATCAGTGGCAATCAGGGCGCTGAAGCTTTCTTT. Residues: CAISGNQGAEAFF.

The chain combines TRBV28 with TRBJ2-5; 7 bases agree with TRBD1. V dropped 3 bases and J dropped 2; count of bases not matched to a gene: 6. The CDR3 contains 15 residues. Germline-derived CDR1 and CDR2 are MDHEN and SYDVKM. The DNA for the CDR3 is TGTGCCAGCAGTTTTAGGGGGCTGGGTCAAGAGACCCAGTACTTC. Translating gives CASSFRGLGQETQYF.

V gene TRBV29-1 combines with J gene TRBJ2-3, with a possible D match to TRBD2 (5 bases). The V gene lost 2 bases and the J gene lost 3 bases, with 21 bases spanning the gap. CDR1 and CDR2 from the germline V gene are SQVTM and ANQGSEA. The CDR3 contains 17 residues. The CDR3 DNA is TGCAGCGTTGAATTGGAGGCGGTCGGGTTGGGGACAGATACGCAGTATTTT. Translating it yields CSVELEAVGLGTDTQYF.

This chain links TRBV5-1 with TRBJ2-3; D ambiguous. The ends were cut back, 1 base at V and 1 base at J, with 4 bases in the middle. This CDR3 has 13 amino acids. Germline CDR1 is SGHRS and CDR2 is YFSETQ. CDR3 residues: CASSLWGTDTQYF. For the CDR3, the DNA is TGCGCCAGCAGCTTGTGGGGCACAGATACGCAGTATTTT. Full variable domain (outside the CDR3, taken from reference TRBV5-1 and TRBJ2-3): KAGVTQTPRYLIKTRGQQVTLSCSPISGHRSVSWYQQTPGQGLQFLFEYFSETQRNKGNFPGRFSGRQFSNSRSEMNVSTLELGDSALYLCASSLWGTDTQYFGPGTRLTVL.

This clonotype was seen a handful of times. This chain uses TRBV27 with TRBJ2-7; 8 bases match TRBD2. The J segment lost 5 bases and the V segment lost 5 bases, leaving 14 bases of the junction unmatched. CDR1 is MNHEY and CDR2 is SMNVEV in the germline V gene (reference sequence). CDR3 length equals 16 residues. CDR3 residues: CASSPDSSGPVHEQYF. The CDR3 nucleotides are TGTGCCAGCAGTCCAGACTCTAGCGGGCCCGTCCACGAGCAGTACTTC.

The chain couples TRBV29-1 to TRBJ2-4; D call uncertain. V was pared by 0 bases and J by 4 bases, with 7 bases between. Germline loops: CDR1 SQVTM, CDR2 ANQGSEA. The CDR3 is 13 amino acids. The CDR3 region is CSVEDDEKNIQYF. CDR3 coding DNA: TGCAGCGTTGAAGATGACGAGAAAAACATTCAGTACTTC. Full variable domain (outside the CDR3, taken from reference TRBV29-1 and TRBJ2-4): SAVISQKPSRDICQRGTSLTIQCQVDSQVTMMFWYRQQPGQSLTLIATANQGSEATYESGFVIDKFPISRPNLTFSTLTVSNMSPEDSSIYLCSVEDDEKNIQYFGAGTRLSVL.

The sample holds a few counts of this clonotype. The rearrangement links TRBV28 to TRBJ2-2, with TRBD2 as a possible D gene (5 bases). V gave up 5 bases and J gave up 6 bases, with 10 bases separating them. The CDR3 covers 13 residues. The germline gives CDR1 MDHEN, CDR2 SYDVKM. The DNA for the CDR3 is TGTGCCAGCAGTCCCTGGGAGCCCGGGGAGCTGTTTTTT. Translating it yields CASSPWEPGELFF.

This clonotype was counted a few times. The rearrangement uses TRBV28 and TRBJ1-1, with D possibly being TRBD1 (5 bases). This CDR3 spans 15 amino acids. CDR1 is MDHEN, CDR2 SYDVKM, per germline. Trimming pared 6 bases from V and 0 bases from J, leaving 14 bases between. The CDR3 is CASREEGRMNTEAFF. DNA for the CDR3: TGTGCCAGCAGGGAGGAGGGGCGGATGAACACTGAAGCTTTCTTT.

The sample holds a few counts of this clonotype. The V call is TRBV7-2, the J call TRBJ2-1, with no clear D. The CDR3 is 14 amino acids. Germline CDR1 reads SGHTA; CDR2 reads FQGNSA. Trimming stripped 2 bases from V and 4 bases from J, with 9 bases between. CDR3 residues: CASSLHNWYNEQFF. The CDR3 coding sequence is TGTGCCAGCAGCTTACATAATTGGTACAATGAGCAGTTCTTC.

The V call is TRBV5-6, the J call TRBJ2-5; 7 nucleotides match TRBD1. J lost 2 bases, V lost 3 bases, and 4 bases had no gene match. There are 14 residues in the CDR3. In germline, CDR1 is SGHDT, CDR2 YYEEEE. CDR3 sequence reads: CASSSRDRQETQYF. CDR3 sequence (DNA): TGTGCCAGCAGCTCCCGGGACAGACAAGAGACCCAGTACTTC. The variable domain in full, with the rest retrieved from reference TRBV5-6 and TRBJ2-5, is DAGVTQSPTHLIKTRGQQVTLRCSPKSGHDTVSWYQQALGQGPQFIFQYYEEEERQRGNFPDRFSGHQFPNYSSELNVNALLLGDSALYLCASSSRDRQETQYFGPGTRLLVL.

This clonotype has more than one count but fewer than ten. The chain joins TRBV27 to TRBJ1-2; 8 bases are a match to TRBD1. Germline V lookup: CDR1 MNHEY, CDR2 SMNVEV (reference sequence). The CDR3 is made up of 13 amino acids. The ends lost 7 bases at V and 8 bases at J; junction bases unmatched: 9. The CDR3 DNA follows: TGTGCCAGCACATCGGCAGGGGGCTCGGGCTACACCTTC. Translating it yields CASTSAGGSGYTF.

The chain uses TRBV14 and TRBJ2-2; no clear D. The germline CDR1 and CDR2 sequences are SGHDN and FVKESK. This CDR3 has 14 residues. V was clipped by 0 bases and J by 4 bases, with 6 bases between them. The CDR3 DNA reads TGTGCCAGCAGCCAAGAATGGATCACCGGGGAGCTGTTTTTT. This translates into CASSQEWITGELFF.

V and J are TRBV6-1 and TRBJ1-2; TRBD1 is a possible D gene (5 bases). The V gene lost 3 bases and the J gene lost 2 bases, with 13 bases spanning the gap. The CDR3 runs to 15 residues. Germline V gene data show CDR1 as MNHNS and CDR2 as SASEGT. The chain's CDR3 is CASSESGPRNYGYTF. The CDR3 coding sequence is TGTGCCAGCAGTGAGTCGGGGCCTCGGAACTATGGCTACACCTTC.

This clonotype was picked up many times. The chain combines TRBV18 with TRBJ2-7; a weak D match, TRBD2 (6 bases). Trimming took 3 bases from V and 6 from J, leaving 15 bases between them. Germline assignment: CDR1 KGHSH and CDR2 LQKENI. This CDR3 is 14 amino acids long. CDR3: CASSPPSLASEQYF. DNA for the CDR3: TGTGCCAGCTCACCCCCTTCTCTAGCGTCCGAGCAGTACTTC.

This clonotype was seen repeatedly, ten times or more. The chain recombines TRBV7-9 with TRBJ2-3; TRBD1 agrees at 7 bases. The CDR3 spans 15 residues. V lost 5 bases to trimming and J lost 4 bases; unmatched junction nucleotides: 9. Germline assignment: CDR1 SEHNR and CDR2 FQNEAQ (reference sequence). CDR3 coding DNA: TGTGCCAGCAGCCCCTGGGCAGGGGGAGCAGATACGCAGTATTTT. This encodes CASSPWAGGADTQYF.

This clonotype was observed many times. The CDR3 region has the DNA TGTGCCAGCGAATCGGCCAAAAACATTCAGTACTTC. It yields the protein CASESAKNIQYF. The rearrangement uses TRBV2 and TRBJ2-4; D is unclear. Germline V gene data show CDR1 as SNHLY and CDR2 as FYNNEI. The CDR3 extends over 12 amino acids. V was shortened by 8 bases and J by 1 base, with 6 bases between the two germline ends.

This clonotype was recorded many times. The V call is TRBV27, the J call TRBJ2-1; 9 bases align to TRBD1. The CDR3 consists of 14 residues. Germline-derived CDR1 and CDR2 are MNHEY and SMNVEV (reference sequence). Trimming removed 7 bases from V and 2 bases from J; junction bases left unmatched: 3. This CDR3 is CASTTGGTYNEQFF. The CDR3 DNA reads as TGTGCCAGCACGACAGGGGGAACCTACAATGAGCAGTTCTTC.

As concerns this clonotype: Relative to the germline gene, one junction end is altered; a read error may explain this. V and J are TRBV20-1 and TRBJ2-3, with TRBD2 identical over 9 bases. Per germline, CDR1 DFQATT and CDR2 SNEGSKA (reference sequence). The CDR3 has 15 residues. CDR3 protein: CSARDGGTSKDTQYF. The DNA of the CDR3 is TGCAGTGCTAGAGATGGGGGGACTAGCAAAGATACGCAGTATTTT.

On this clonotype itself: This clone may be a read error of a much larger clone one base away. The genes are TRBV11-2 and TRBJ2-2; D unclear. Per the germline V gene, CDR1 is SGHAT and CDR2 is FQNNGV. CDR3 size: 13 residues. CDR3 sequence reads: CVSSFTNTGELFF. As DNA, the CDR3 is TGTGTCAGCAGCTTTACGAACACCGGGGAGCTGTTTTTT.

This clonotype was found many times. The gene calls are TRBV7-2 and TRBJ2-7, with 8 positions matching TRBD2. This CDR3 comprises 17 residues. Germline values: CDR1 SGHTA, CDR2 FQGNSA. Germline trimming cut 0 bases from V and 6 bases from J; bases unmatched to any gene: 13. CDR3: CASSLAWGTRVPREQYF. The CDR3 DNA is TGTGCCAGCAGCTTAGCGTGGGGGACTAGAGTTCCTCGCGAGCAGTACTTC.

This clonotype was counted ten times or more. V usage is TRBV27 and J usage is TRBJ2-7; 8 positions match TRBD2. This CDR3 contains 15 residues. CDR1 MNHEY and CDR2 SMNVEV come from the germline V gene (reference sequence). The junction had 12 bases not matched to a gene; V was cut back by 7 bases and J by 4 bases. The CDR3 loop is CASKSPGGREYEQYF. For the CDR3, the DNA is TGTGCCAGCAAGTCGCCGGGAGGGAGGGAATACGAGCAGTACTTC.

V is TRBV5-1 and J is TRBJ2-5; D is uncertain. The V gene's germline CDR1 is SGHRS and CDR2 YFSETQ. V was shortened by 0 bases and J by 5 bases, with 8 bases between the two germline ends. This CDR3 has 13 residues. CDR3 loop: CASSLVVSETQYF. In nucleotides, the CDR3 is TGCGCCAGCAGCTTGGTAGTGTCGGAGACCCAGTACTTC.

Many counts were recorded for this clonotype. J is TRBJ2-4 and V is TRBV3-1; 10 bases align to TRBD2. In germline, CDR1 is LGHDT, CDR2 YNNKEL (reference sequence). The CDR3 loop spans 14 amino acids. J lost 5 bases, V lost 4 bases, and 2 bases had no gene match. CDR3 protein: CASSRGLAENIQYF. The CDR3 region has the DNA TGTGCCAGCAGCCGTGGACTAGCGGAAAACATTCAGTACTTC.

The chain uses TRBV29-1 and TRBJ2-1, with D possibly being TRBD1 (5 bases). The germline CDR1 and CDR2 sequences are SQVTM and ANQGSEA. Trimming stripped 4 bases from V and 8 bases from J, with 21 bases between. This CDR3 has 15 residues. CDR3 in amino acids: CSVAIGPQGWDEQFF. CDR3 nucleotide sequence: TGCAGCGTTGCGATCGGACCTCAGGGATGGGATGAGCAGTTCTTC.

The V and J genes are TRBV7-8 and TRBJ2-1; 10 bases map to TRBD2. From germline, CDR1 is SGHVS and CDR2 FQNEAQ. Trimming cost V 4 bases and J 6 bases; bases outside gene matches: 6. This CDR3 comprises 15 residues. CDR3 protein: CASSSAGTSVNEQFF. The CDR3, as DNA: TGTGCCAGCAGCTCCGCCGGGACTAGCGTCAATGAGCAGTTCTTC.

The sample holds many counts of this clonotype. V gene TRBV5-1 combines with J gene TRBJ2-3; D call uncertain. V lost 10 bases, J lost 2 bases, and 17 bases lay in between. This CDR3 has 14 amino acids. Germline V gene lookup returns CDR1 SGHRS and CDR2 YFSETQ. CDR3 bases: TGCGCCTGCCGCCCCAGGACGAACACAGATACGCAGTATTTT. As protein: CACRPRTNTDTQYF.

This clonotype was observed a handful of times. The V call is TRBV6-5, the J call TRBJ2-1; 7 positions agree with TRBD1. Germline V lookup: CDR1 MNHEY, CDR2 SVGAGI. V gave up 0 bases and J gave up 4 bases; unmatched junction bases: 0. The CDR3 extends over 14 amino acids. The chain's CDR3 is CASSYSGQYNEQFF. CDR3 bases: TGTGCCAGCAGTTACTCGGGACAGTACAATGAGCAGTTCTTC.